A selection of T cell receptor beta chains follows, all from one sample in a study of T cells in Graves' hyperthyroidism and ophthalmopathy. From the multiplex PCR reads, TCRdb called clonotypes with MiXCR, one entry per CDR3 protein. The table lists about 290,000 distinct CDR3 sequences, about an eighth of them singletons. What was sequenced was blood. The origin of the receptors is a young woman with Graves' hyperthyroidism that later progressed to Graves' ophthalmopathy. Both conserved end residues are trimmed from each CDR3. The D gene is left open where the match is weak. Size is omitted from some rows. Given values are once, few, many or a class for expanded clones.

d_call clone_size j_call v_call cdr3_aa
- - TRBJ1-5 TRBV19 ASNRLARNQPQH
TRBD2 - TRBJ2-3 TRBV19 ASSIGGGDADTQY
TRBD2 many TRBJ2-1 TRBV20-1 SGGLAERNEQF
- many TRBJ2-7 TRBV20-1 SASDGRWYEQY
TRBD1 many TRBJ1-1 TRBV11-2 ASTLGTGVAEAF
TRBD2 few TRBJ2-2 TRBV4-2 ASSQESGGRGELF
TRBD2 many TRBJ2-1 TRBV15 ATRAQGLAGDNEQF
- few TRBJ2-2 TRBV7-8 ASSLNSANTGELF
TRBD2 few TRBJ2-5 TRBV20-1 SARTSGSLIAQAQY
- many TRBJ2-1 TRBV2 ASSDTGYNEQF
- many TRBJ1-1 TRBV4-1 ASSQDGGGNTEAF
- many TRBJ1-6 TRBV12-3/TRBV12-4 ASRLFNSPLH
- many TRBJ2-7 TRBV7-9 ASSREDSFEQY
TRBD2 few TRBJ2-2 TRBV29-1 SVDSGSIGELF
- few TRBJ1-1 TRBV9 ASSVAMNTEAF
TRBD1 many TRBJ2-5 TRBV3-1 ASSRTGTGETQY
- - TRBJ2-1 TRBV4-1 ASSQSKGGPYNEQF
- many TRBJ2-1 TRBV12-5 ASGLVVHEQF
TRBD1 - TRBJ1-3 TRBV6-1 ASALAGGSGNTIY
- few TRBJ2-3 TRBV4-3 ASSQVGSTDTQY
- many TRBJ2-7 TRBV7-2 ASSAPDLTYEQY
- many TRBJ2-5 TRBV11-1 ASSLGATQETQY
TRBD1 many TRBJ1-2 TRBV6-1 ASRPGQANYGYT
- many TRBJ1-6 TRBV11-2 ASSSFDNSPLH
TRBD2 many TRBJ2-1 TRBV12-3/TRBV12-4 ASRRGLAGDNEQF
- - TRBJ2-4 TRBV4-2 ASSQTAVMGNIQY
- many TRBJ1-1 TRBV19 ASSATRGTEAF
- many TRBJ2-1 TRBV30 AWRIVGSYNEQF
- few TRBJ1-2 TRBV5-4 ASSLDPGYGYT
TRBD2 many TRBJ2-7 TRBV7-9 ASSLLAGAEQY
- many TRBJ2-5 TRBV12-3/TRBV12-4 ASSLGTEHQETQY
- many TRBJ1-6 TRBV28 ASSLLVGGSPLH
- many TRBJ1-2 TRBV3-1 ASSPTGGEKNGYT
- - TRBJ2-5 TRBV2 ASSPGTGETQY
TRBD2 many TRBJ2-2 TRBV7-9 ASILADTGELF
- many TRBJ2-3 TRBV6-5 ASSYRTEASTDTQY
TRBD1 many TRBJ2-7 TRBV18 ASTNSRGLYEQY
- many TRBJ1-2 TRBV28 ASSALTWFYGYT
TRBD2 - TRBJ2-2 TRBV20-1 SAKTGTRNPGELF
TRBD1 many TRBJ2-7 TRBV27 ASSEGQGEYEQY
TRBD1 few TRBJ1-6 TRBV3-1 ASSRGTGGNSPLH
TRBD2 many TRBJ2-7 TRBV20-1 SARLLAGGLSSYEQY
- many TRBJ1-2 TRBV28 ASSFIGSGYGYT
TRBD2 many TRBJ2-7 TRBV9 ASSPKGRVDYEQY
TRBD1 many TRBJ2-7 TRBV12-3/TRBV12-4 ASSFWTGYEQY
TRBD2 many TRBJ2-1 TRBV6-1 ASSSGTKMYEQF
- - TRBJ2-6 TRBV7-2 ASSFRISGANVLT
- few TRBJ2-1 TRBV6-1 ASRRRQSNYNEQL
- many TRBJ2-1 TRBV11-3 ASSPGRSQYNEQF
TRBD1 many TRBJ2-7 TRBV6-1 ASRDRGLSYEQY